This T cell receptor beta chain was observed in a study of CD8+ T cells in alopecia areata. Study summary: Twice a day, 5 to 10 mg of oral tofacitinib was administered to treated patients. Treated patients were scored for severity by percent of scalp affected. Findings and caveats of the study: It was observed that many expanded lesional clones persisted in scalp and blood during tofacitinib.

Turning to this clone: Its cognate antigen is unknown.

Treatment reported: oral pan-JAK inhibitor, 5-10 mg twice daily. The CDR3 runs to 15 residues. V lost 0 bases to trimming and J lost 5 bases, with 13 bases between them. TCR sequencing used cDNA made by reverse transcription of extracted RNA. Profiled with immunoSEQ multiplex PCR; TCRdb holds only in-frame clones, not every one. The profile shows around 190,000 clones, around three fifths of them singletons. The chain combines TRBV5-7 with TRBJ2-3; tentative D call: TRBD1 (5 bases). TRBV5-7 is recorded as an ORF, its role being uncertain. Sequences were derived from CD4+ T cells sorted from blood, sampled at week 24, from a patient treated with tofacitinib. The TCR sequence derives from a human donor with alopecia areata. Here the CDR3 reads CASSLGAGWRDTQYF. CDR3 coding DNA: TGTGCCAGCAGCTTGGGGGCAGGGTGGAGAGATACGCAGTATTTT.